The 14 T cell receptor beta chains reported below all come from one sample, sequenced in a study of T cells in Graves' hyperthyroidism and ophthalmopathy. Template material for amplifying TCR beta CDR3 regions consisted of RNA transcripts. HTBI primers were used for first-round RT-PCR of the TCR CDR3. One entry per CDR3 protein results from TCRdb running MiXCR on the multiplex PCR reads. Of a few hundred thousand distinct CDR3 sequences in the sample, about a sixth were seen once. Source material: blood. Every receptor here comes from a woman aged 40 to 55 with Graves' ophthalmopathy.

This clonotype was detected many times. The chain couples TRBV12-3 or TRBV12-4 to TRBJ1-1; D is unresolved. Trimming removed 8 bases at V and 6 bases at J, with 16 bases between. The CDR3 is 13 amino acids. CDR3 in DNA: TGTGCCAGCCTGACCGTCCCCGGGGCTGAAGCTTTCTTT. Translated: CASLTVPGAEAFF.

This clonotype was counted ten times or more. The V gene is TRBV20-1, the J gene TRBJ1-5; possibly TRBD1 for D (5 bases). Trimming removed 6 bases at V and 4 bases at J, with 10 bases between. Germline CDR1 reads DFQATT; CDR2 reads SNEGSKA (reference sequence). CDR3 length: 12 residues. CDR3 in DNA: TGCAGTGCCTGGGGGGGGAATCAGCCCCAGCATTTT. Protein sequence: CSAWGGNQPQHF.

The chain joins TRBV12-3 or TRBV12-4 to TRBJ2-2; 9 bases are shared with TRBD2. The CDR3 totals 16 residues. J was trimmed by 4 bases and V by 6 bases; bases with no gene match: 9. The CDR3 nucleotides are TGTGCCAGCAGAGCGACTAGCGGACAGGCCACCGGGGAGCTGTTTTTT. The encoded protein is CASRATSGQATGELFF.

This clonotype was recorded many times. The gene calls are TRBV27 and TRBJ1-1; TRBD1 matches 11 bases. CDR3 size: 12 residues. With V trimmed by 6 bases and J by 11 bases, 5 bases remained unmatched. Germline V gene lookup returns CDR1 MNHEY and CDR2 SMNVEV (reference sequence). The CDR3 loop reads CASRDRGLRAFF. Here the CDR3 DNA reads TGTGCCAGCAGGGACAGGGGGCTCCGGGCTTTCTTT.

The V call is TRBV11-2, the J call TRBJ2-5; 9 positions agree with TRBD1. With 4 bases clipped from V and 4 bases from J, the junction kept 10 bases outside the gene matches. CDR1 is SGHAT and CDR2 is FQNNGV in the germline V gene. This CDR3 comprises 16 residues. CDR3 protein: CASSSADRGFPETQYF. CDR3 DNA: TGTGCCAGCAGCTCAGCGGACAGGGGATTTCCAGAGACCCAGTACTTC. Complete variable domain (other parts from reference TRBV11-2 and TRBJ2-5): EAGVAQSPRYKIIEKRQSVAFWCNPISGHATLYWYQQILGQGPKLLIQFQNNGVVDDSQLPKDRFSAERLKGVDSTLKIQPAKLEDSAVYLCASSSADRGFPETQYFGPGTRLLVL.

This clonotype was seen ten or more times. This sequence joins TRBV20-1 and TRBJ2-3; no reliable D call. The CDR3 is 13 amino acids. V lost 5 bases and J lost 2, with 11 bases in between. CDR1 DFQATT and CDR2 SNEGSKA come from the germline V gene (reference sequence). CDR3 sequence: CSAGAITTDTQYF. DNA of the CDR3: TGCAGTGCTGGAGCGATCACCACAGATACGCAGTATTTT.

This clonotype was seen many times. V is TRBV2 and J is TRBJ2-7; 10 bases fit TRBD2. Trimming cost V 7 bases and J 0 bases; bases outside gene matches: 3. Germline CDR1 and CDR2: SNHLY and FYNNEI. This CDR3 spans 14 amino acids. The CDR3 loop reads CASTSGRGSYEQYF. As DNA, the CDR3 is TGTGCCAGCACCAGCGGGAGGGGCTCCTACGAGCAGTACTTC.

The gene calls are TRBV19 and TRBJ2-7; the D gene is possibly TRBD1 (5 bases). Germline-derived CDR1 and CDR2 are LNHDA and SQIVND (reference sequence). V lost 5 bases and J lost 7, with 18 bases in between. This CDR3 contains 14 residues. The CDR3 DNA is TGTGCCAGTAGTCTCCGTCTAGGGGTTGGTGAGCAGTACTTC. Its protein is CASSLRLGVGEQYF.

The chain links TRBV4-2 to TRBJ2-3; D is ambiguous. The germline CDR1 and CDR2 sequences are LGHNA and YNFKEQ. V was pared by 0 bases and J by 6 bases, with 10 bases between. This CDR3 comprises 14 residues. The CDR3 spells CASSQDLFVDTQYF. CDR3 in DNA: TGTGCCAGCAGCCAAGATTTGTTTGTCGATACGCAGTATTTT.

This clonotype was found many times. This sequence joins TRBV6-1 and TRBJ2-7; unclear D gene. V was shortened by 1 base and J by 3 bases, with 4 bases between the two germline ends. The CDR3 consists of 12 residues. CDR1 is MNHNS and CDR2 is SASEGT in the germline V gene. This chain's CDR3 is CASSEDGYEQYF. The DNA for the CDR3 is TGTGCCAGCAGTGAAGATGGCTACGAGCAGTACTTC.

This clonotype was observed a handful of times. The chain employs TRBV20-1 and TRBJ2-6, with D tentatively TRBD1 (5 bases). V dropped 1 base and J dropped 3 bases, with 13 bases sitting between them. Germline V gene data show CDR1 as DFQATT and CDR2 as SNEGSKA (reference sequence). The CDR3 is made up of 16 amino acids. In DNA form, the CDR3 reads TGCAGTGCTAGAGGGCAAGTCAGGGTTGGGGCCAACGTCCTGACTTTC. Translated, it gives CSARGQVRVGANVLTF.

This chain connects TRBV4-1 to TRBJ1-5; D call uncertain. V dropped 3 bases and J dropped 5 bases, with 8 bases sitting between them. Germline assignment: CDR1 MGHRA and CDR2 YSYEKL. The CDR3 has 13 amino acids. CDR3 loop: CASSQGFHQPQHF. CDR3 nucleotides: TGCGCCAGCAGCCAGGGTTTCCATCAGCCCCAGCATTTT.

This rearrangement joins TRBV7-9 to TRBJ2-7, with D possibly TRBD1 on 6 matching bases. The germline V gene encodes CDR1 SEHNR and CDR2 FQNEAQ (reference sequence). The V and J ends lost 5 bases and 5 bases respectively, with 16 bases between them. CDR3 length: 14 residues. CDR3: CASSRRDKLNEQYF. CDR3 bases: TGTGCCAGCAGCCGCCGGGACAAATTAAACGAGCAGTACTTC.

This clonotype was counted between two and nine times. This chain joins TRBV7-2 and TRBJ1-6, with 7 positions matching TRBD1. The CDR3 runs 15 residues. The ends lost 5 bases at V and 5 bases at J; junction bases unmatched: 6. The germline V gene has CDR1 SGHTA and CDR2 FQGNSA. The CDR3 region is CASSQRTGDNSPLHF. For the CDR3, the DNA is TGTGCCAGCAGCCAGCGGACAGGAGATAATTCACCCCTCCACTTT. The complete variable domain, with remaining parts taken from reference TRBV7-2 and TRBJ1-6, reads GAGVSQSPSNKVTEKGKDVELRCDPISGHTALYWYRQSLGQGLEFLIYFQGNSAPDKSGLPSDRFSAERTGGSVSTLTIQRTQQEDSAVYLCASSQRTGDNSPLHFGNGTRLTVT.